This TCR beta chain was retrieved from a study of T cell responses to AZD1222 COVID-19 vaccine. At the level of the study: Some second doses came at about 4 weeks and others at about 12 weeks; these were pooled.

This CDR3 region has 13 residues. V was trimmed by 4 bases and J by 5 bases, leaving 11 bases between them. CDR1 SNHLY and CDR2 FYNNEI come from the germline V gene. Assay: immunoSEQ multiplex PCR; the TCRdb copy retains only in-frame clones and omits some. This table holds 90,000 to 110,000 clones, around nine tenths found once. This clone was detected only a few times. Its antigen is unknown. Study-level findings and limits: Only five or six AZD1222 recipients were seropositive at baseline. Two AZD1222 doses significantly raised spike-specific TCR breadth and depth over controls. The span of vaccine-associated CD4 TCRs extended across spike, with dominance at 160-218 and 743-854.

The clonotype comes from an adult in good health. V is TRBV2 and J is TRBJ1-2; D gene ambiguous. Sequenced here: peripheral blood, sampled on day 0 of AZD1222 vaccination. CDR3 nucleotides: TGTGCCAGCAGTGCCCTCGTGGGGTATGGCTACACCTTC. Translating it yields CASSALVGYGYTF.